The 27 T cell receptor beta chains below were found in one sample sequenced in a study of control samples from healthy donors and cancer patients. TCRdb's copy holds only in-frame clones and misses some; the assay was immunoSEQ multiplex PCR. The sample records approximately 180,000 clones, 85% to 95% being singletons. Specimen: blood. The receptor set was obtained from a young woman in good health.

The rearrangement uses TRBV7-2 and TRBJ1-2, with D maybe TRBD1 (6 bases). This CDR3 is built from 14 residues. Germline V gene lookup returns CDR1 SGHTA and CDR2 FQGNSA. Trimming shortened V by 2 bases and J by 3 bases, and 10 bases separated the two germline ends. In DNA, the CDR3 is TGTGCCAGCAGCTTAACAGCAGGGGACTATGGCTACACCTTC. Protein sequence: CASSLTAGDYGYTF.

The chain combines TRBV28 with TRBJ1-1; D is ambiguous. CDR3 size: 16 residues. V dropped 11 bases and J dropped 7 bases, with 29 bases sitting between them. Germline CDR1 reads MDHEN; CDR2 reads SYDVKM. The CDR3 is CAGISRVGLTWGEAFF. The DNA for the CDR3 is TGTGCCGGCATCAGTCGGGTAGGACTGACGTGGGGTGAAGCTTTCTTT.

V is TRBV5-1 and J is TRBJ2-1; D possibly corresponds to TRBD2 (6 bases). The CDR3 length is 12 residues. Germline-derived CDR1 and CDR2 are SGHRS and YFSETQ. V was pared by 4 bases and J by 10 bases, with 12 bases between. CDR3 nucleotide sequence: TGCGCCAGCAGCCCAGGGAGCGGGGAGCAGTTCTTC. The encoded protein is CASSPGSGEQFF.

The gene calls are TRBV15 and TRBJ2-5; D is possibly TRBD1 or TRBD2 (5 bases each). Germline CDR1 reads LNHNV; CDR2 reads YYDKDF (reference sequence). CDR3 length: 15 residues. Trimming shortened V by 0 bases and J by 5 bases, and 13 bases separated the two germline ends. The CDR3 DNA reads as TGTGCCACCAGCAGAGAGGGGGAGATTGAGGAGACCCAGTACTTC. Protein product: CATSREGEIEETQYF. Looking up the rest from reference TRBV15 and TRBJ2-5 gives the full variable domain: DAMVIQNPRYQVTQFGKPVTLSCSQTLNHNVMYWYQQKSSQAPKLLFHYYDKDFNNEADTPDNFQSRRPNTSFCFLDIRSPGLGDTAMYLCATSREGEIEETQYFGPGTRLLVL.

Worth noting for this clone: Additional DNA sequences in this sample encode the identical CDR3. This chain links TRBV5-4 with TRBJ2-5; D gene uncertain. CDR3 size: 13 residues. Germline loops: CDR1 SGHNT, CDR2 YYREEE (reference sequence). Trimming took off 0 bases at V and 1 base at J, with 4 bases between the two ends. The CDR3 sequence is CASSLVSQETQYF. Written as DNA, the CDR3 is TGTGCCAGCAGCTTGGTGAGCCAAGAGACCCAGTACTTC. The full variable domain, with the rest looked up from reference TRBV5-4 and TRBJ2-5, is ETGVTQSPTHLIKTRGQQVTLRCSSQSGHNTVSWYQQALGQGPQFIFQYYREEENGRGNFPPRFSGLQFPNYSSELNVNALELDDSALYLCASSLVSQETQYFGPGTRLLVL.

CDR3 loop: CASSYRTSGNNEQFF. CDR3 in DNA: TGTGCCAGCAGTTACCGGACTAGCGGCAACAATGAGCAGTTCTTC. The chain combines TRBV6-6 with TRBJ2-1, with 10 bases matching TRBD2. Germline V gives CDR1 MNHNY, CDR2 SVGAGI (reference sequence). This CDR3 comprises 15 residues. The V segment lost 2 bases and the J segment 5 bases; nucleotides outside the gene matches: 3.

This clone was counted once. The rearrangement uses TRBV29-1 and TRBJ2-3, with D maybe TRBD2 (6 bases). The CDR3 consists of 14 residues. Germline lookup yields CDR1 SQVTM and CDR2 ANQGSEA. V was clipped by 3 bases and J by 4 bases, with 14 bases between them. CDR3 sequence: CSVDETRSADTQYF. CDR3 sequence (DNA): TGCAGCGTTGACGAGACTAGGAGCGCAGATACGCAGTATTTT.

V gene TRBV19 combines with J gene TRBJ2-2; D is undetermined. CDR3 length: 14 residues. Trimming pared 5 bases from V and 5 bases from J, leaving 12 bases between. Germline V gene sequence: CDR1 LNHDA, CDR2 SQIVND (reference sequence). The CDR3 reads CASSLRLGTGELFF. DNA for the CDR3: TGTGCCAGTAGTTTGCGCCTGGGAACCGGGGAGCTGTTTTTT.

The chain carries TRBV7-9 and TRBJ1-1, with D possibly being TRBD1 (5 bases). This CDR3 spans 17 amino acids. Germline CDR1 and CDR2: SEHNR and FQNEAQ (reference sequence). V was pared by 0 bases and J by 5 bases, with 19 bases between. CDR3 in amino acids: CASSLAPAGYGRTEAFF. The CDR3 DNA reads as TGTGCCAGCAGCTTAGCGCCGGCAGGGTATGGTCGGACTGAAGCTTTCTTT.

J is TRBJ1-1 and V is TRBV12-3 or TRBV12-4; D unresolved. Trimming left V 6 bases short and J 7 bases short, with 12 bases between. The CDR3 is 12 amino acids. The CDR3 DNA follows: TGTGCCAGCAGCCCTGGACGGGGTGAAGCTTTCTTT. It is translated as CASSPGRGEAFF.

This chain connects TRBV27 to TRBJ1-1, with D possibly matching TRBD1 (5 bases). Trimming stripped 8 bases from V and 6 bases from J, with 13 bases between. The CDR3 covers 12 residues. The germline V gene encodes CDR1 MNHEY and CDR2 SMNVEV (reference sequence). For the CDR3, the DNA is TGTGCCAGCCGACATTTGGGGGCTGAAGCTTTCTTT. It codes for CASRHLGAEAFF.

V gene TRBV19 combines with J gene TRBJ1-5; maybe TRBD1 (5 bases). The V gene lost 1 base and the J gene lost 3 bases, with 22 bases spanning the gap. CDR3 size: 19 residues. Germline CDR1 and CDR2: LNHDA and SQIVND (reference sequence). The DNA for the CDR3 is TGTGCCAGTAGTATAGGGGGGGTTTCGGGCGGCAGACACAATCAGCCCCAGCATTTT. It specifies CASSIGGVSGGRHNQPQHF.

This clone came up once. The rearrangement uses TRBV2 and TRBJ2-2; TRBD2 matches 11 bases. The CDR3 contains 18 residues. J was trimmed by 1 base and V by 3 bases; bases with no gene match: 7. The germline gives CDR1 SNHLY, CDR2 FYNNEI. The CDR3 reads CASSDEFLAGGNTGELFF. DNA of the CDR3: TGTGCCAGCAGTGATGAGTTCCTAGCGGGAGGGAACACCGGGGAGCTGTTTTTT.

This chain links TRBV13 with TRBJ2-5; TRBD1 matches 7 bases. Germline CDR1 and CDR2: PRHDT and FYEKMQ (reference sequence). The CDR3 runs 16 residues. V shed 5 bases and J 0 bases; nucleotides not matched to a gene: 9. The CDR3 DNA reads as TGTGCCAGCAGCATAACCGGGACAGAGTACCAAGAGACCCAGTACTTC. Amino acids: CASSITGTEYQETQYF.

The chain combines TRBV10-3 with TRBJ2-1; D uncertain. Trimming shortened V by 0 bases and J by 0 bases, and 6 bases separated the two germline ends. Germline CDR1 and CDR2: ENHRY and SYGVKD. This CDR3 contains 15 residues. CDR3 region: CAISESSASYNEQFF. In DNA, the CDR3 is TGTGCCATCAGTGAGTCGAGCGCCTCCTACAATGAGCAGTTCTTC.

V and J are TRBV28 and TRBJ2-1, with TRBD2 identical over 12 bases. Germline V gene sequence: CDR1 MDHEN, CDR2 SYDVKM. Losses at the gene ends were 4 bases for V and 6 bases for J; bases not matched to a gene: 7. The CDR3 is made up of 16 amino acids. CDR3 sequence (DNA): TGTGCCAGCAGTTCCCTAGCGGGAGGGCCGGGCAATGAGCAGTTCTTC. It translates to CASSSLAGGPGNEQFF.

This clone appeared a single time. The rearrangement links TRBV5-1 to TRBJ1-3; maybe TRBD1 (5 bases). Germline V gene data show CDR1 as SGHRS and CDR2 as YFSETQ. The CDR3 has 16 residues. V dropped 0 bases and J dropped 1 base, with 11 bases sitting between them. The CDR3 DNA is TGCGCCAGCAGCTTGGCCGGGGGAACTTCTGGAAACACCATATATTTT. Its protein product is CASSLAGGTSGNTIYF.

The chain employs TRBV3-1 (or the pseudogene TRBV3-2) and TRBJ2-3; TRBD1 might be the D (6 bases). The CDR3 loop spans 15 amino acids. V shed 0 bases and J shed 6 bases, with 13 bases lying between them. The germline V gene encodes CDR1 LGHDT and CDR2 YNNKEL (reference sequence). CDR3 nucleotides: TGTGCCAGCAGCCAAGAAGGCAGGGGCTTTGATACGCAGTATTTT. Translating it yields CASSQEGRGFDTQYF.

In the case of this clone: The identical CDR3 is also encoded by other nucleotide sequences in the sample. The chain couples TRBV2 to TRBJ2-5; D is uncertain. The CDR3 extends over 11 amino acids. Germline V gene lookup returns CDR1 SNHLY and CDR2 FYNNEI. V was shortened by 2 bases and J by 4 bases, with 2 bases between the two germline ends. The CDR3 reads CASSERETQYF. Here the CDR3 DNA reads TGTGCCAGCAGTGAACGAGAGACCCAGTACTTC.

The rearrangement links TRBV20-1 to TRBJ2-1; possible D gene TRBD2, 7 bases. The CDR3 totals 11 residues. V was clipped by 4 bases and J by 10 bases, with 11 bases between them. Germline CDR1 reads DFQATT; CDR2 reads SNEGSKA (reference sequence). The CDR3 sequence is CSATGEGEQFF. The CDR3 bases are TGCAGTGCTACAGGGGAGGGGGAGCAGTTCTTC.

V and J are TRBV3-1 (or the pseudogene TRBV3-2) and TRBJ2-5; 15 bases are a match to TRBD2. The germline V gene has CDR1 LGHDT and CDR2 YNNKEL (reference sequence). Trimming at V came to 3 bases and at J to 2 bases, leaving 4 bases not matched to a gene. The CDR3 extends over 17 amino acids. CDR3 coding DNA: TGTGCCAGCAGCCATCGCGGACTAGCGGGGGGGCAAGAGACCCAGTACTTC. It codes for CASSHRGLAGGQETQYF.

V is TRBV10-2 and J is TRBJ1-2, with D uncertain. The length of the CDR3 is 10 residues. CDR1 and CDR2 (germline): WSHSY, SAAADI. Trimming removed 8 bases at V and 8 bases at J, with 9 bases between. The CDR3 region has the DNA TGCGCCAGCCGCCGGGAAGGCTACACCTTC. It codes for CASRREGYTF.

The chain is built from TRBV6-5 and TRBJ2-3; a possible D gene is TRBD1 (6 bases). The CDR3 runs to 14 residues. Germline values: CDR1 MNHEY, CDR2 SVGAGI. V lost 5 bases and J 2 bases, leaving 11 bases between the germline ends. In DNA form, the CDR3 reads TGTGCCAGCAGTACCGGGACAACCACAGATACGCAGTATTTT. Translation: CASSTGTTTDTQYF.

V and J are TRBV5-1 and TRBJ2-3; D may be TRBD1 (6 bases). Trimming left V 1 base short and J 5 bases short, with 14 bases between. This CDR3 has 15 residues. Germline loops: CDR1 SGHRS, CDR2 YFSETQ. Written as DNA, the CDR3 is TGCGCCAGCAGCTTGACGCACCCACAGGGAGATACGCAGTATTTT. Protein sequence: CASSLTHPQGDTQYF.

This sequence joins TRBV21-1 and TRBJ2-7; TRBD2 reflects the table's D call only, with no check against the DNA. TRBV21-1 is classified as a pseudogene. This CDR3 contains 10 residues. CDR3 bases: TGTGCCAGCAGCAAAGGCGGGGCGTACTTC. Amino acids: CASSKGGAYF.

This chain connects TRBV7-3 to TRBJ1-2; tentatively, D is TRBD1 (5 bases). The length of the CDR3 is 15 residues. Trimming pared 2 bases from V and 3 bases from J, leaving 13 bases between. Germline CDR1 reads SGHTA; CDR2 reads FQGTGA. The CDR3 region has the DNA TGTGCCAGCAGCTTAGTGCCGGGGCCGTACTATGGCTACACCTTC. This sequence encodes CASSLVPGPYYGYTF.

The rearrangement links TRBV29-1 to TRBJ1-2; D gene ambiguous. The V end lost 0 bases, the J end lost 5 bases, and 10 bases lay between the germline ends. The CDR3 has 13 amino acids. Germline-derived CDR1 and CDR2 are SQVTM and ANQGSEA. The CDR3 reads CSVEDLGVYGYTF. CDR3 in DNA: TGCAGCGTTGAAGATCTCGGGGTTTATGGCTACACCTTC. Full variable domain (rest looked up from reference TRBV29-1 and TRBJ1-2): SAVISQKPSRDICQRGTSLTIQCQVDSQVTMMFWYRQQPGQSLTLIATANQGSEATYESGFVIDKFPISRPNLTFSTLTVSNMSPEDSSIYLCSVEDLGVYGYTFGSGTRLTVV.